Below, 14 T cell receptor beta chains from the same sample are listed, as sequenced in a study of shared T cell receptors in the human thymus. Assay used: immunoSEQ multiplex PCR; TCRdb lists only in-frame clones, some missing. This sample has around 730,000 clones; 80% to 90% occur once, and the top ten carry around 0.01%. This sample also appeared in a second study, on human thymus T cells.

Specimen: thymocytes. The receptor set was obtained from a girl under three years old with a congenital heart defect.

The rearrangement joins TRBV28 to TRBJ1-2, with D tentatively TRBD1 (5 bases). CDR1 MDHEN and CDR2 SYDVKM come from the germline V gene. Deletions cut 3 bases from V and 5 bases from J, with 13 bases between. The CDR3 has 14 amino acids. The CDR3 DNA reads as TGTGCCAGCAGTTTGGAGGGGCTCCGGTATGGCTACACCTTC. It specifies CASSLEGLRYGYTF.

The V gene is TRBV5-5, the J gene TRBJ1-1; the match to TRBD1 covers 7 bases. CDR1 and CDR2 from the germline V gene are SGHKS and YYEKEE (reference sequence). V shed 4 bases and J 3 bases; nucleotides not matched to a gene: 15. This CDR3 region has 17 residues. The CDR3 DNA reads as TGTGCCAGCAGCGATCGGAGTCAGGGGGTATTGTACACTGAAGCTTTCTTT. It yields the protein CASSDRSQGVLYTEAFF.

CDR3 coding DNA: TGTGCCAGCAGGGACCGAGAACTTGAAGGGGAATTCGAGCAGTACTTC. Its protein is CASRDRELEGEFEQYF. The genes are TRBV2 and TRBJ2-7; perhaps TRBD1 as D (5 bases). Trimming removed 6 bases from V and 6 bases from J, with 24 bases in between. The length of the CDR3 is 16 residues. Germline CDR1 is SNHLY and CDR2 is FYNNEI.

The CDR3 spells CASSQGQGSERESTEAFF. The CDR3 nucleotides are TGCGCCAGCAGTCAGGGACAGGGATCCGAGCGGGAGAGCACTGAAGCTTTCTTT. V gene TRBV4-3 combines with J gene TRBJ1-1; the match to TRBD1 covers 9 bases. Germline values: CDR1 LGHNA, CDR2 YSLEER. The V segment lost 6 bases and the J segment 4 bases; nucleotides outside the gene matches: 18. CDR3 size: 18 residues.

This chain uses TRBV27 with TRBJ1-1; tentatively, D is TRBD1 (6 bases). V dropped 5 bases and J dropped 0 bases, with 19 bases sitting between them. Per germline, CDR1 MNHEY and CDR2 SMNVEV (reference sequence). The CDR3 has 17 residues. The CDR3: CASSDQTRTALNTEAFF. The DNA for the CDR3 is TGTGCCAGCAGTGACCAGACCAGGACAGCCCTGAACACTGAAGCTTTCTTT.

The CDR3 region has the DNA TGTGCCAGCAGTTACTCGCGGGCGCGGCAGCCCCAGCATTTT. Residues: CASSYSRARQPQHF. V is TRBV6-5 and J is TRBJ1-5; D remains unclear. The CDR3 has 14 amino acids. V was pared by 0 bases and J by 7 bases, with 10 bases between. Germline V gives CDR1 MNHEY, CDR2 SVGAGI.

This clone occurred once. The CDR3 DNA sequence: TGTGCCAGCAGCCCACGGACAGGGACCCCATTCGCGAACACCGGGGAGCTGTTTTTT. Its translation: CASSPRTGTPFANTGELFF. The chain is built from TRBV9 and TRBJ2-2, with 8 positions matching TRBD1. J lost 0 bases, V lost 4 bases, and 14 bases had no gene match. Per germline, CDR1 SGDLS and CDR2 YYNGEE. The CDR3 consists of 19 residues. Full variable domain (remainder filled in from reference TRBV9 and TRBJ2-2): DSGVTQTPKHLITATGQRVTLRCSPRSGDLSVYWYQQSLDQGLQFLIQYYNGEERAKGNILERFSAQQFPDLHSELNLSSLELGDSALYFCASSPRTGTPFANTGELFFGEGSRLTVL.

Of note for this clone: A read error may produce the germline difference seen at one junction end. This chain links TRBV7-7 with TRBJ2-2, with D maybe TRBD1 (5 bases). The germline V gene encodes CDR1 SSHAT and CDR2 FNYEAQ (reference sequence). The CDR3 runs 17 residues. CDR3 residues: CASSFRHVAQGTGELFF. CDR3 DNA sequence: TGTGCTAGCAGCTTTAGGCATGTCGCCCAGGGCACCGGGGAGCTGTTTTTT.

The chain uses TRBV4-1 and TRBJ2-7; possibly TRBD2 for D (5 bases). This CDR3 is built from 16 residues. Germline assignment: CDR1 MGHRA and CDR2 YSYEKL. The V and J ends lost 0 bases and 0 bases respectively, with 12 bases between them. CDR3 nucleotide sequence: TGCGCCAGCAGCCAAGATCCGGGGAATCGCTCCTACGAGCAGTACTTC. It codes for CASSQDPGNRSYEQYF.

The chain joins TRBV6-1 to TRBJ1-1, with a tentative D call TRBD1 (5 bases). The ends were cut back, 3 bases at V and 8 bases at J, with 19 bases in the middle. This CDR3 contains 15 residues. CDR1 and CDR2 (germline): MNHNS, SASEGT. The CDR3: CASSDPSGAGGEAFF. The CDR3 nucleotides read TGTGCCAGCAGTGATCCATCGGGTGCTGGGGGGGAAGCTTTCTTT.

The chain links TRBV5-1 to TRBJ1-2; TRBD1 agrees at 7 bases. The CDR3 sequence is 13 residues long. V lost 4 bases to trimming and J lost 4 bases; unmatched junction nucleotides: 4. CDR1 and CDR2 (germline): SGHRS, YFSETQ. This CDR3 reads CASSVGQTYGYTF. CDR3 DNA: TGCGCCAGCAGCGTGGGACAGACCTATGGCTACACCTTC.

The chain recombines TRBV15 with TRBJ1-2, with 10 bases fitting TRBD1. The CDR3 sequence is 14 residues long. V shed 1 base, J shed 8 bases, and the junction held 4 bases outside the gene matches. Germline loops: CDR1 LNHNV, CDR2 YYDKDF (reference sequence). CDR3 DNA sequence: TGTGCCACCAGCAGAGGCGGGACAGGGGACGGCTACACCTTC. Translated: CATSRGGTGDGYTF.

The chain carries TRBV6-6 and TRBJ1-4, with unresolved D. The CDR3 loop spans 10 amino acids. Between the trimmed V and J ends, which lost 9 bases and 4 bases, there was a span of 3 bases. Germline V gene sequence: CDR1 MNHNY, CDR2 SVGAGI (reference sequence). In DNA, the CDR3 is TGTGCCAGTCGTAATGAAAAACTGTTTTTT. Translating gives CASRNEKLFF.

Regarding this clone: Distinct nucleotide sequences in the sample also encode this CDR3. This chain connects TRBV15 to TRBJ2-7, with 10 bases matching TRBD1. CDR1 is LNHNV, CDR2 YYDKDF, per germline (reference sequence). The CDR3 length is 14 residues. J gave up 2 bases and V 8 bases, and 6 bases lay outside the gene matches. The CDR3: CATSRDRGTYEQYF. CDR3 in DNA: TGTGCCACCTCCCGGGACAGGGGTACCTACGAGCAGTACTTC. Full variable domain (missing parts from reference TRBV15 and TRBJ2-7): DAMVIQNPRYQVTQFGKPVTLSCSQTLNHNVMYWYQQKSSQAPKLLFHYYDKDFNNEADTPDNFQSRRPNTSFCFLDIRSPGLGDTAMYLCATSRDRGTYEQYFGPGTRLTVT.